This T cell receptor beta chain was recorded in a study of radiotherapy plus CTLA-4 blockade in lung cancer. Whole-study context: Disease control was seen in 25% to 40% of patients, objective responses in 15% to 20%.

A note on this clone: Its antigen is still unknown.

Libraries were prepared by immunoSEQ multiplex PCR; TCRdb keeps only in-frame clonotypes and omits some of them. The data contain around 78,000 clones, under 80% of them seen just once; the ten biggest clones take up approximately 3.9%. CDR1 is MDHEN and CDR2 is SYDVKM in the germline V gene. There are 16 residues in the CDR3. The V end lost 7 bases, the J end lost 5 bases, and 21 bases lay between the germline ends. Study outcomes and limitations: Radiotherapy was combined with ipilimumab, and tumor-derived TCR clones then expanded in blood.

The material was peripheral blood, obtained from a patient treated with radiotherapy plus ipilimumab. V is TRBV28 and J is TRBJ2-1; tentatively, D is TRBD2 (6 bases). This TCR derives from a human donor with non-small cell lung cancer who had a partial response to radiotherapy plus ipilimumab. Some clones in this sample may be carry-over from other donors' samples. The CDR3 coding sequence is TGTGCCAGCACCCCGCTCAGGGTGGAGGGCCACAATGAGCAGTTCTTC. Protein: CASTPLRVEGHNEQFF.